One sample yielded the 7 T cell receptor beta chains listed below, sequenced in a study of monozygotic twins with inflammatory bowel disease. Reanalyzing the 5' RACE reads, TCRdb keeps one entry per CDR3 protein, without DNA. The sample holds fewer than 550,000 distinct CDR3 sequences. The material sequenced was blood. The receptors originated from a human donor with ulcerative colitis or Crohn's disease, or a healthy co-twin of an affected twin (not recorded which).

The chain links TRBV20-1 to TRBJ2-7; TCRdb gives TRBD2 as the D gene, but with no DNA this cannot be confirmed. The germline gives CDR1 DFQATT, CDR2 SNEGSKA (reference sequence). CDR3 length: 14 amino acids. The CDR3 reads CSAPRTGRGYEQYF.

This chain links TRBV20-1 with TRBJ2-3; the TCRdb call, TRBD2, lacks DNA for checking. CDR3 length: 15 residues. Germline V gives CDR1 DFQATT, CDR2 SNEGSKA (reference sequence). CDR3 sequence reads: CSARGPLASTDTQYF.

The chain recombines TRBV6-5 with TRBJ2-1; without DNA, the TCRdb call of TRBD2 cannot be checked. Germline V gene sequence: CDR1 MNHEY, CDR2 SVGAGI. The CDR3 extends over 15 amino acids. CDR3 in amino acids: CASSYRLAVDNEQFF.

The chain couples TRBV7-3 to TRBJ2-3. The CDR3 runs 14 residues. Looked up from germline, CDR1 is SGHTA and CDR2 is FQGTGA. The CDR3 sequence is CASSSPMDTDTQYF. The full variable domain, with the rest looked up from reference TRBV7-3 and TRBJ2-3, is GAGVSQTPSNKVTEKGKYVELRCDPISGHTALYWYRQSLGQGPEFLIYFQGTGAADDSGLPNDRFFAVRPEGSVSTLKIQRTERGDSAVYLCASSSPMDTDTQYFGPGTRLTVL.

The chain links TRBV27 to TRBJ2-7; TCRdb indicates TRBD2, and absent DNA this call remains unverified. The germline gives CDR1 MNHEY, CDR2 SMNVEV (reference sequence). This CDR3 is 13 amino acids long. CDR3 in amino acids: CASRDSGSYEQYF.

The genes are TRBV4-2 and TRBJ2-7. CDR3 length equals 17 residues. Looked up from germline, CDR1 is LGHNA and CDR2 is YNFKEQ. The CDR3 sequence is CASSQDIYSGISYEQYF.

The V and J genes are TRBV7-2 and TRBJ2-4; as DNA is missing, the TRBD2 call by TCRdb cannot be tested. This CDR3 has 11 amino acids. CDR1 SGHTA and CDR2 FQGNSA come from the germline V gene. CDR3 amino acids: CASSDGTLQYF.